The clone carrying this T cell receptor (beta chain) was detected only a few times. This CDR3 is 15 amino acids long. Germline V gene sequence: CDR1 KGHSH, CDR2 LQKENI. After removal of 2 bases from V and 8 bases from J, the junction contained 7 bases not matched to a gene. TCR beta CDR3 regions were amplified from RNA transcripts. First-round RT-PCR with HTBI primers amplified the TCR CDR3 region. In TCRdb, the multiplex PCR reads were re-called with MiXCR into one record per CDR3 protein. The profile shows some 350,000 distinct CDR3 sequences, approximately 15% of them singletons. These data come from a study of T cells in Graves' hyperthyroidism and ophthalmopathy.

Material for sequencing was blood. The V call is TRBV18, the J call TRBJ2-1; TRBD1 agrees at 9 bases. The origin of this receptor is a woman between 18 and 30 years old with Graves' hyperthyroidism that later progressed to Graves' ophthalmopathy. The chain's CDR3 is CASSPGQGRRDEQFF. The DNA of the CDR3 is TGTGCCAGCTCACCAGGACAGGGGCGAAGGGATGAGCAGTTCTTC.